Listed below are T cell receptor beta chains from one sample, sequenced in a study of blood T cell repertoires in COVID-19. Only in-frame clones appear in the TCRdb table, and some are missing; sequencing was by immunoSEQ multiplex PCR. The sample comprises about 140,000 clones, approximately 89% of which are singletons, and 8% to 11% rests with the top ten. Sequenced input: peripheral blood. These receptors were collected from a man in his fifties or sixties with active or convalescent COVID-19. Each CDR3 is given with its conserved first and last residue. A D gene is named only where the DNA matches it firmly. Some rows mark clone size as missing; the rest say once, few, many or name a class of expanded clone.

J gene: TRBJ2-2
clone size: once
V gene: TRBV24-1
D gene: NA
CDR3 length: 15
CDR3 DNA: TGTGCCACCAGTGATTTGCTTCACCGCGGCGGGGAGCTGTTTTTT
CDR3 protein: CATSDLLHRGGELFF

J gene: TRBJ2-2
clone size: NA
V gene: TRBV2
D gene: TRBD2
CDR3 length: 14
CDR3 DNA: TGTGCAAAGGGGAGGGGAAAAAAAACCGGGGAGCTGTTTTTT
CDR3 protein: CAKGRGKKTGELFF

J gene: TRBJ1-2
clone size: NA
V gene: TRBV6-5
D gene: TRBD1
CDR3 length: 14
CDR3 DNA: TGTGCCAGCAGTTCGGACAGGGGGCTGAGTGGCTACACCTTC
CDR3 protein: CASSSDRGLSGYTF

J gene: TRBJ1-3
clone size: NA
V gene: TRBV6-5
D gene: NA
CDR3 length: 12
CDR3 DNA: TGTGCCAGCCACTCATCTGGAAACACCATATATTTT
CDR3 protein: CASHSSGNTIYF

J gene: TRBJ1-4
clone size: NA
V gene: TRBV30
D gene: NA
CDR3 length: 14
CDR3 DNA: TGTGCCTGGAGTGTAACCACTAGGGGGGAAAAACTGTTTTTT
CDR3 protein: CAWSVTTRGEKLFF

J gene: TRBJ2-7
clone size: NA
V gene: TRBV5-1
D gene: TRBD2
CDR3 length: 14
CDR3 DNA: TGCGCCAGCAGCTTGTGGGAGGGTGCATCCGAGCAGTACTTC
CDR3 protein: CASSLWEGASEQYF

J gene: TRBJ2-7
clone size: few
V gene: TRBV4-2
D gene: NA
CDR3 length: 16
CDR3 DNA: TGTGCCAGCAGCCAAGTTTGGGCAGGGGTATCCTACGAGCAGTACTTC
CDR3 protein: CASSQVWAGVSYEQYF

J gene: TRBJ1-5
clone size: NA
V gene: TRBV11-2
D gene: TRBD1
CDR3 length: 15
CDR3 DNA: TGTGCCAGCAGCTTAGGAGACAGGGCCAATCAGCCCCAGCATTTT
CDR3 protein: CASSLGDRANQPQHF

J gene: TRBJ2-1
clone size: once
V gene: TRBV9
D gene: TRBD2
CDR3 length: 15
CDR3 DNA: TGTGCCAGCAGGGGAGGACTAGCGCCCTACAATGAGCAGTTCTTC
CDR3 protein: CASRGGLAPYNEQFF

J gene: TRBJ2-1
clone size: NA
V gene: TRBV4-2
D gene: TRBD2
CDR3 length: 15
CDR3 DNA: TGTGCCAGCAGCCAGCGGACTAGTAAGTACAATGAGCAGTTCTTC
CDR3 protein: CASSQRTSKYNEQFF

J gene: TRBJ2-2
clone size: NA
V gene: TRBV24-1
D gene: NA
CDR3 length: 15
CDR3 DNA: TGTGCCACCAGTGATTTGGGGGCCGACACCGGGGAGCTGTTTTTT
CDR3 protein: CATSDLGADTGELFF

J gene: TRBJ1-2
clone size: few
V gene: TRBV19
D gene: TRBD1
CDR3 length: 12
CDR3 DNA: TGTGCCAGCCTTGGGACAGAGCATGGCTACACCTTC
CDR3 protein: CASLGTEHGYTF

J gene: TRBJ2-2
clone size: NA
V gene: TRBV5-1
D gene: TRBD2
CDR3 length: 17
CDR3 DNA: TGCGCCAGCAGCTTGACTAGCGGGAGTAGGGGCACCGGGGAGCTGTTTTTT
CDR3 protein: CASSLTSGSRGTGELFF

J gene: TRBJ1-1
clone size: NA
V gene: TRBV18
D gene: NA
CDR3 length: 15
CDR3 DNA: TGTGCCAGCTCACCACTTGGACAGACGAACACTGAAGCTTTCTTT
CDR3 protein: CASSPLGQTNTEAFF

J gene: TRBJ2-5
clone size: once
V gene: TRBV30
D gene: NA
CDR3 length: 15
CDR3 DNA: TGTGCCTGGAGTGGCCGCTGGGGCAGTAAAGAGACCCAGTACTTC
CDR3 protein: CAWSGRWGSKETQYF

J gene: TRBJ2-5
clone size: NA
V gene: TRBV11-2
D gene: TRBD2
CDR3 length: 15
CDR3 DNA: TGTGCCAGCAGCTCCTTAGCGGGAGGGAAAGAGACCCAGTACTTC
CDR3 protein: CASSSLAGGKETQYF

J gene: TRBJ2-7
clone size: NA
V gene: TRBV29-1
D gene: NA
CDR3 length: 12
CDR3 DNA: TGCAGCGTCCAACTAACGAACTACGAGCAGTACTTC
CDR3 protein: CSVQLTNYEQYF

J gene: TRBJ2-2
clone size: NA
V gene: TRBV2
D gene: TRBD1
CDR3 length: 14
CDR3 DNA: TGTGCCAGCAGACCGGGACAGTACACCGGGGAGCTGTTTTTT
CDR3 protein: CASRPGQYTGELFF

J gene: TRBJ2-1
clone size: NA
V gene: TRBV7-3
D gene: NA
CDR3 length: 13
CDR3 DNA: TGTGCCAGCAGCGTCTCTATAGCGAATGAGCAGTTCTTC
CDR3 protein: CASSVSIANEQFF

J gene: TRBJ1-5
clone size: once
V gene: TRBV27
D gene: NA
CDR3 length: 16
CDR3 DNA: TGTGCCAGCAGTTTGGTGGGGGGGCCGGTTGGACAGCCCCAGCATTTT
CDR3 protein: CASSLVGGPVGQPQHF

J gene: TRBJ1-2
clone size: NA
V gene: TRBV2
D gene: NA
CDR3 length: 16
CDR3 DNA: TGTGCCAGCAGTCAGAAAAGGGGGGGGCCTAGCTATGGCTACACCTTC
CDR3 protein: CASSQKRGGPSYGYTF

J gene: TRBJ1-1
clone size: once
V gene: TRBV5-1
D gene: NA
CDR3 length: 14
CDR3 DNA: TGCGCCAGCAGCTCCTCCGGGGGGAACACTGAAGCTTTCTTT
CDR3 protein: CASSSSGGNTEAFF

J gene: TRBJ2-2
clone size: NA
V gene: TRBV2
D gene: TRBD2
CDR3 length: 13
CDR3 DNA: TGTGCCAGCAAGGGTACTAGCGCCGGGGAGCTGTTTTTT
CDR3 protein: CASKGTSAGELFF

J gene: TRBJ1-1
clone size: NA
V gene: TRBV5-1
D gene: NA
CDR3 length: 12
CDR3 DNA: TGCGCCAGCAGCCCCTCGGGGAGTGGTGCTTTCTTT
CDR3 protein: CASSPSGSGAFF

J gene: TRBJ2-5
clone size: NA
V gene: TRBV7-2
D gene: NA
CDR3 length: 14
CDR3 DNA: TGTGCCAGCAGCCCAGAGGCGGTCTTTGAGACCCAGTACTTC
CDR3 protein: CASSPEAVFETQYF

J gene: TRBJ2-7
clone size: once
V gene: TRBV12-3/TRBV12-4
D gene: TRBD2
CDR3 length: 13
CDR3 DNA: TGTGCCAGCAGTTTGAATAGCGGGAACGAGCAGTACTTC
CDR3 protein: CASSLNSGNEQYF

J gene: TRBJ1-2
clone size: NA
V gene: TRBV7-9
D gene: NA
CDR3 length: 17
CDR3 DNA: TGTGCCAGCAGCCAGATTAACATTAGGGTAGGGAGCAGTGGCTACACCTTC
CDR3 protein: CASSQINIRVGSSGYTF

J gene: TRBJ2-7
clone size: few
V gene: TRBV7-6
D gene: TRBD2
CDR3 length: 15
CDR3 DNA: TGTGCCAGCAGCTCCCTAGCGGGGTCGCTAGGCGAGCAGTACTTC
CDR3 protein: CASSSLAGSLGEQYF

J gene: TRBJ2-7
clone size: NA
V gene: TRBV5-5
D gene: TRBD2
CDR3 length: 16
CDR3 DNA: TGTGCCAGCAGCTCCGGACTAGCGGGAGAGCGGTCCGAGCAGTACTTC
CDR3 protein: CASSSGLAGERSEQYF

J gene: TRBJ2-1
clone size: NA
V gene: TRBV27
D gene: TRBD2
CDR3 length: 17
CDR3 DNA: TGTGCCAGCAGTTCCCCCCGGGGGAGGGCCCTTGGGAATGAGCAGTTCTTC
CDR3 protein: CASSSPRGRALGNEQFF

J gene: TRBJ1-4
clone size: NA
V gene: TRBV5-1
D gene: TRBD1
CDR3 length: 16
CDR3 DNA: TGCGCCAGCAGCGAGCAGGGGGCCCTGACTAATGAAAAACTGTTTTTT
CDR3 protein: CASSEQGALTNEKLFF

J gene: TRBJ1-1
clone size: NA
V gene: TRBV24-1
D gene: TRBD1
CDR3 length: 13
CDR3 DNA: TGTGCCACCGAAAGGGACAGCAACACTGAAGCTTTCTTT
CDR3 protein: CATERDSNTEAFF

J gene: TRBJ1-2
clone size: once
V gene: TRBV6-5
D gene: NA
CDR3 length: 14
CDR3 DNA: TGTGCCAGCAGGGTGTTGACAGGCGAAAGAGGCTACACCTTC
CDR3 protein: CASRVLTGERGYTF

J gene: TRBJ1-4
clone size: NA
V gene: TRBV6-5
D gene: NA
CDR3 length: 13
CDR3 DNA: TGTGCCAGCCGCGGGAGAGCGGACGAAAAACTGTTTTTT
CDR3 protein: CASRGRADEKLFF

J gene: TRBJ2-5
clone size: NA
V gene: TRBV15
D gene: TRBD2
CDR3 length: 15
CDR3 DNA: TGTGCCACCAGCAGAGATCGAGCGGGATTAAAGACCCAGTACTTC
CDR3 protein: CATSRDRAGLKTQYF

J gene: TRBJ2-2
clone size: NA
V gene: TRBV7-9
D gene: TRBD2
CDR3 length: 15
CDR3 DNA: TGTGCCAGCAGCTCTCGGACTAGCGTGACCGGGGAGCTGTTTTTT
CDR3 protein: CASSSRTSVTGELFF

J gene: TRBJ2-5
clone size: NA
V gene: TRBV19
D gene: NA
CDR3 length: 13
CDR3 DNA: TGTGCCAGTAGTATAGGCAGTCAAGAGACCCAGTACTTC
CDR3 protein: CASSIGSQETQYF

J gene: TRBJ1-1
clone size: NA
V gene: TRBV5-1
D gene: TRBD1
CDR3 length: 15
CDR3 DNA: TGCGCCAGCAGGTTCGCCGGGACAGGGTCTACTGAAGCTTTCTTT
CDR3 protein: CASRFAGTGSTEAFF

J gene: TRBJ2-7
clone size: few
V gene: TRBV20-1
D gene: TRBD2
CDR3 length: 15
CDR3 DNA: TGCAGTGCTAGTCGGGCTATAGCGGGGCACTACGAGCAGTACTTC
CDR3 protein: CSASRAIAGHYEQYF

J gene: TRBJ2-1
clone size: NA
V gene: TRBV6-5
D gene: TRBD2
CDR3 length: 15
CDR3 DNA: TGTGCCAGCAGGGGACTAGCGGGGAATTACAATGAGCAGTTCTTC
CDR3 protein: CASRGLAGNYNEQFF